Following are 11 T cell receptor beta chains from one sample sequenced in a study of T cells in Graves' hyperthyroidism and ophthalmopathy. Amplified TCR beta CDR3 regions derived from RNA transcripts. When the TCR CDR3 underwent first-round RT-PCR, the HTBI primer set was used. TCRdb re-analysed the multiplex PCR reads in MiXCR, keeping a single row per CDR3 protein. The sample lists 50,000 to 55,000 distinct CDR3 sequences, approximately 52% occurring once. Sequencing input: blood. These receptors originate from a woman aged 45-60 years with Graves' ophthalmopathy.

J is TRBJ2-5 and V is TRBV5-6; tentatively, D is TRBD1 (6 bases). The CDR3 is 17 amino acids. V lost 6 bases to trimming and J lost 4 bases, with 25 bases between them. Germline V gene data show CDR1 as SGHDT and CDR2 as YYEEEE. The CDR3 region has the DNA TGTGCCAGCACCCGGAGGCGCCTAGAGGGGGTCCTAGAGACCCAGTACTTC. Protein sequence: CASTRRRLEGVLETQYF. The complete variable domain, with remaining parts taken from reference TRBV5-6 and TRBJ2-5, reads DAGVTQSPTHLIKTRGQQVTLRCSPKSGHDTVSWYQQALGQGPQFIFQYYEEEERQRGNFPDRFSGHQFPNYSSELNVNALLLGDSALYLCASTRRRLEGVLETQYFGPGTRLLVL.

This clonotype is medium-sized (0.01 to 0.1%). The chain has TRBV4-1 and TRBJ2-5; perhaps TRBD2 as D (5 bases). Germline CDR1 MGHRA, CDR2 YSYEKL. This CDR3 comprises 16 residues. V lost 4 bases and J 4 bases, leaving 19 bases between the germline ends. CDR3 amino acids: CASSRSGIGEGETQYF. Written as DNA, the CDR3 is TGCGCCAGCAGCCGCTCCGGGATCGGCGAGGGAGAGACCCAGTACTTC.

In this sample, this clonotype turned up many times. The chain employs TRBV5-1 and TRBJ2-6; TRBD1 or TRBD2 may be the D gene (5 bases each). The CDR3 has 17 amino acids. V was clipped by 1 base and J by 0 bases, with 11 bases between them. The germline CDR1 and CDR2 sequences are SGHRS and YFSETQ. The CDR3 reads CASSLWDGSSGANVLTF. CDR3 nucleotides: TGCGCCAGCAGCTTGTGGGACGGAAGCTCTGGGGCCAACGTCCTGACTTTC.

Note on this clonotype: A much more abundant neighbour one base away suggests this may be a read error. The chain uses TRBV6-5 and TRBJ2-4; 10 bases fit TRBD1. The V gene's germline CDR1 is MNHEY and CDR2 SVGAGI. The CDR3 is made up of 14 amino acids. With V trimmed by 5 bases and J by 12 bases, 10 bases remained unmatched. The CDR3 DNA reads as TGTGCCAGCAGTCGAGGACAGGGGGGCTACAGTCAGTACTTC. Its protein product is CASSRGQGGYSQYF.

This chain joins TRBV20-1 and TRBJ2-7; 10 bases map to TRBD1. Germline CDR1 DFQATT, CDR2 SNEGSKA (reference sequence). The CDR3 consists of 14 residues. Trimming took 6 bases from V and 0 from J; bases not matched to a gene: 5. CDR3 protein: CSAYRDRGSYEQYF. CDR3 in DNA: TGCAGTGCGTACCGGGACAGGGGCTCCTACGAGCAGTACTTC.

For this clonotype: The junction shows a germline mismatch at one end, possibly a read error. The chain has TRBV2 and TRBJ2-3; D not resolved. This CDR3 comprises 15 residues. Germline V gene data show CDR1 as SNHLY and CDR2 as FYNNEI. CDR3 amino acids: CASSDPGRFTDTQYF. CDR3 bases: TGTGCCAGCAGCGATCCGGGCCGATTCACAGATACGCAGTACTTT.

This clonotype was recorded at least ten times. V is TRBV19 and J is TRBJ1-1, with D tentatively TRBD1 (5 bases). In germline, CDR1 is LNHDA, CDR2 SQIVND (reference sequence). The length of the CDR3 is 15 residues. V lost 7 bases to trimming and J lost 2 bases, with 17 bases between them. CDR3 nucleotides: TGTGCCAGTACCCCGCCCGGGGGATCAAACACTGAAGCTTTCTTT. Its translation: CASTPPGGSNTEAFF.

The gene calls are TRBV19 and TRBJ1-1, with D possibly TRBD1 on 5 matching bases. CDR1 and CDR2 (germline): LNHDA, SQIVND (reference sequence). CDR3 length: 14 residues. V dropped 2 bases and J dropped 5 bases, with 12 bases sitting between them. This chain's CDR3 is CASSIRGWGTEAFF. Written as DNA, the CDR3 is TGTGCCAGTAGTATAAGGGGTTGGGGTACTGAAGCTTTCTTT.

This clonotype was counted ten times or more. The chain has TRBV6-4 and TRBJ2-3, with 9 bases fitting TRBD1. Germline V gene data show CDR1 as MRHNA and CDR2 as SNTAGT. CDR3 size: 15 residues. Trimming took 0 bases from V and 4 from J; bases not matched to a gene: 2. The CDR3 loop is CASSDSTGGADTQYF. The CDR3 DNA reads TGTGCCAGCAGTGACTCCACAGGGGGCGCAGATACGCAGTATTTT.

This chain uses TRBV5-4 with TRBJ1-2; perhaps TRBD1 as D (6 bases). The CDR3 has 13 residues. The V end lost 7 bases, the J end lost 4 bases, and 14 bases lay between the germline ends. Germline-derived CDR1 and CDR2 are SGHNT and YYREEE (reference sequence). The CDR3 reads CASANRDTYGYTF. The CDR3 nucleotides read TGTGCCAGCGCGAACCGGGACACCTATGGCTACACCTTC.

A word on this clonotype: A single base separates this from a much larger clone, so it may be a read error. V gene TRBV12-3 or TRBV12-4 combines with J gene TRBJ2-5, with D perhaps TRBD2 (8 bases). The CDR3 is 14 amino acids. The CDR3 sequence: CASRYRGLGETRYF. CDR3 coding DNA: TGTGCCAGCAGATACAGGGGACTAGGGGAGACCCGGTACTTC.